This T cell receptor (beta chain) is drawn from a study of blood T cell repertoires in COVID-19. TCRdb's table, derived via immunoSEQ multiplex PCR, lists solely in-frame clones and lacks some. The data hold around 130,000 clones, with roughly 85% observed a single time. Trimming took 2 bases from V and 0 from J, leaving 9 bases between them. The CDR3 loop spans 15 amino acids. Germline assignment: CDR1 MNHEY and CDR2 SVGAGI. The sequence was obtained from a man between 45 and 60 years old with acute or convalescent COVID-19. This chain uses TRBV6-5 with TRBJ2-3; a possible D gene is TRBD1 (6 bases). The sequenced sample was peripheral blood. CDR3 sequence reads: CASSYGGGSTDTQYF. The CDR3 DNA reads as TGTGCCAGCAGTTACGGGGGCGGTAGCACAGATACGCAGTATTTT.